This TCR beta chain emerged from a study of shared clonotypes between healthy human individuals. Study-wide context: Per donor, three plates held CD4 naive cells, three held CD4 memory, two held CD8 naive and one held CD8 memory.

Within Nashville, Tennessee resided all donors, each a Caucasian adult. Germline assignment: CDR1 MDHEN and CDR2 SYDVKM. Trimming shortened V by 3 bases and J by 2 bases, and 17 bases separated the two germline ends. CDR3 length equals 16 residues. Findings and caveats of the study: The sharing of 5% to 6.5% of naive CD4 clonotypes was seen across several donors. The study sampled only blood, and tissue repertoires likely differ.

Measured with immunoSEQ multiplex PCR; TCRdb has only the in-frame clones, and not every one. The table records 2 million or so clones, 85% to 95% of them present only once. Concerning this clone itself: Its antigen is not identified.

What was sequenced was naive CD4+ T cells sorted from blood. The sample's subset: CD45RA+ positively selected. The TCR sequence derives from a man in his late teens or twenties in good health. This chain uses TRBV28 with TRBJ2-7, with D perhaps TRBD1 or TRBD2 (5 bases each). CDR3 bases: TGTGCCAGCAGTTTGACCCAGTTTATGGGGGCCTACGAGCAGTACTTC. This translates into CASSLTQFMGAYEQYF.